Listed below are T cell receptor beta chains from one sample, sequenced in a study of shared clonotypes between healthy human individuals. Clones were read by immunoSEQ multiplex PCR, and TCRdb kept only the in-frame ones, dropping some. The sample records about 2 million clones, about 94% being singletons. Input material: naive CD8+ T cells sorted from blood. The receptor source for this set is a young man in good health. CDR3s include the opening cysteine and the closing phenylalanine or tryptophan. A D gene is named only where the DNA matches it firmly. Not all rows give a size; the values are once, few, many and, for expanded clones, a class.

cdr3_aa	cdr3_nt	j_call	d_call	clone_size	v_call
CASSFSGGPYNEQFF	TGTGCCAGCAGCTTTAGCGGGGGGCCTTACAATGAGCAGTTCTTC	TRBJ2-1	TRBD2	.	TRBV7-3
CASSLGRPGEGNQPQHF	TGTGCCAGCAGCTTAGGAAGGCCCGGGGAGGGCAATCAGCCCCAGCATTTT	TRBJ1-5	.	.	TRBV7-9
CASSQERDISYEQYF	TGTGCCAGCAGCCAAGAGAGGGACATCTCCTACGAGCAGTACTTC	TRBJ2-7	.	.	TRBV4-2
CASSVNSRPDYGYTF	TGTGCCAGCAGCGTAAATAGTCGTCCTGACTATGGCTACACCTTC	TRBJ1-2	.	.	TRBV9
CASSYSWGQGYTEAFF	TGTGCCAGCAGTTACTCGTGGGGGCAGGGGTACACTGAAGCTTTCTTT	TRBJ1-1	.	.	TRBV6-5
CASTEDSTSTDTQYF	TGTGCCAGCACCGAGGACAGCACTAGCACAGATACGCAGTATTTT	TRBJ2-3	.	.	TRBV6-1
CASSLILLGSDTEAFF	TGTGCCAGCAGCCTGATCCTTCTGGGCTCGGACACTGAAGCTTTCTTT	TRBJ1-1	.	.	TRBV5-6
CASPSREGNTIYF	TGTGCCAGCCCCTCGAGGGAGGGAAACACCATATATTTT	TRBJ1-3	.	.	TRBV28
CSVVTVGVVGNIQYF	TGCAGCGTTGTGACAGTGGGGGTGGTAGGGAACATTCAGTACTTC	TRBJ2-4	.	.	TRBV29-1
CASGLPRVSHTDTQYF	TGTGCTAGTGGTTTGCCCCGGGTCAGCCACACAGATACGCAGTATTTT	TRBJ2-3	.	.	TRBV12-5
CAISEAGGTNTEAFF	TGTGCCATCAGTGAGGCAGGGGGGACGAACACTGAAGCTTTCTTT	TRBJ1-1	TRBD1	.	TRBV10-3
CASSQPGSYEQYF	TGCGCCAGCAGCCAACCTGGGTCTTACGAGCAGTACTTC	TRBJ2-7	.	.	TRBV4-1
CSVRQGVGGYTF	TGCAGCGTGAGACAGGGGGTTGGCGGCTACACCTTC	TRBJ1-2	TRBD1	.	TRBV29-1
CASSEARGDETQYF	TGTGCCAGCAGTGAAGCCAGGGGGGACGAGACCCAGTACTTC	TRBJ2-5	.	.	TRBV6-1
CAISEGEETQYF	TGTGCTATCAGTGAAGGGGAAGAGACCCAGTACTTC	TRBJ2-5	.	.	TRBV10-3
CASSPPSNEQFF	TGTGCCAGCAGCCCCCCGAGCAATGAGCAGTTCTTC	TRBJ2-1	.	.	TRBV7-9
CASRVIDNQPQHF	TGTGCCAGCAGAGTTATAGACAATCAGCCCCAGCATTTT	TRBJ1-5	.	.	TRBV2
CASSPRGAVYQPQHF	TGTGCCAGCAGCCCAAGAGGGGCAGTCTATCAGCCCCAGCATTTT	TRBJ1-5	.	.	TRBV7-2
CASSTPLIEVGEKLFF	TGTGCCAGTAGTACCCCCTTGATCGAGGTGGGGGAAAAACTGTTTTTT	TRBJ1-4	.	.	TRBV19
CASSLGHSYEQYF	TGTGCCAGCTCACTAGGACACTCCTACGAGCAGTACTTC	TRBJ2-7	.	.	TRBV18
CASSLGLAGSYEQYF	TGTGCCAGCAGCTTAGGACTAGCGGGTTCCTACGAGCAGTACTTC	TRBJ2-7	TRBD2	once	TRBV13
CASSLSGAEQYF	TGTGCCAGCAGTTTATCCGGTGCCGAGCAGTACTTC	TRBJ2-7	.	.	TRBV27
CASSLGDKYGYTF	TGTGCCAGCAGCTTGGGGGACAAGTATGGCTACACCTTC	TRBJ1-2	.	.	TRBV5-7
CASSFSRTYEQYF	TGTGCCAGCAGCTTTTCTAGGACCTACGAGCAGTACTTC	TRBJ2-7	.	.	TRBV5-6
CSVEDLRTGNTEAFF	TGCAGCGTTGAAGATCTAAGGACAGGGAACACTGAAGCTTTCTTT	TRBJ1-1	TRBD1	.	TRBV29-1
CASSGTGVLYNSPLHF	TGTGCCAGCAGTGGGACAGGGGTTCTCTATAATTCACCCCTCCACTTT	TRBJ1-6	TRBD1	.	TRBV27
CASSLERDPYNEQFF	TGCGCCAGCAGCTTGGAGCGGGATCCCTACAATGAGCAGTTCTTC	TRBJ2-1	TRBD2	.	TRBV5-1
CASSLTGDRNYGYTF	TGTGCCAGCAGCCTAACAGGGGACAGGAACTATGGCTACACCTTC	TRBJ1-2	TRBD1	.	TRBV7-8
CASSSMGQKSYNEQFF	TGTGCCAGCAGCTCAATGGGACAGAAATCCTACAATGAGCAGTTCTTC	TRBJ2-1	TRBD1	.	TRBV7-9
CASSFGGTDYEQYF	TGTGCCAGCAGCTTCGGTGGGACAGACTACGAGCAGTACTTC	TRBJ2-7	TRBD1	.	TRBV11-2
CASSYGTSGGPGSYYNEQFF	TGTGCCAGCAGCTATGGGACTAGCGGGGGGCCAGGGTCGTACTACAATGAGCAGTTCTTC	TRBJ2-1	TRBD2	.	TRBV13
CASSVVDAAKDRGREDTDTQYF	TGTGCCAGCAGCGTAGTAGATGCAGCAAAGGACAGGGGGCGCGAGGACACAGATACGCAGTATTTT	TRBJ2-3	TRBD1	.	TRBV9
CASSYGDRTEETQYF	TGTGCCAGCAGCTACGGGGACAGGACCGAAGAGACCCAGTACTTC	TRBJ2-5	TRBD1	.	TRBV5-4
CSVGGQDYGYTF	TGCAGCGTTGGAGGACAGGACTATGGCTACACCTTC	TRBJ1-2	TRBD1	.	TRBV29-1
CASSSLGQGANEQFF	TGTGCCAGCAGCTCCCTAGGACAGGGGGCGAATGAGCAGTTCTTC	TRBJ2-1	TRBD1	.	TRBV5-4
CASSLTYTGELFF	TGTGCCAGCAGCTTAACGTATACCGGGGAGCTGTTTTTT	TRBJ2-2	.	.	TRBV7-3
CASSSFHSVGTNTEAFF	TGTGCCAGCAGCTCGTTCCATTCGGTAGGGACAAACACTGAAGCTTTCTTT	TRBJ1-1	.	.	TRBV13
CASSLGQGRYEQYF	TGTGCCAGCAGCTTGGGCCAGGGACGCTACGAGCAGTACTTC	TRBJ2-7	.	.	TRBV5-6
CASSESSGYGYTF	TGTGCCAGCAGTGAATCCTCCGGCTATGGCTACACCTTC	TRBJ1-2	.	.	TRBV6-1
CASSEAGLNTEAFF	TGTGCCAGCAGTGAAGCAGGATTAAACACTGAAGCTTTCTTT	TRBJ1-1	.	.	TRBV6-1
CAWSVGAGGPTDTQYF	TGTGCCTGGAGTGTAGGGGCGGGAGGGCCGACAGATACGCAGTATTTT	TRBJ2-3	TRBD2	once	TRBV30
CASSLLRVTDTQYF	TGTGCCAGCAGCTTGTTGCGAGTTACAGATACGCAGTATTTT	TRBJ2-3	.	.	TRBV7-6